Shown below are 5 T cell receptor beta chains from a single sample sequenced in a study of blood T cells in healthy people across ages. Then a second PCR, running roughly 7 to 11 cycles, was carried out with a sample-barcoded 5' primer and a J-beta primer mix. TCRdb recomputed calls from the 5' RACE reads with MiXCR, one row per CDR3 protein. The table lists some 1.5 million distinct CDR3 sequences, 28% of them singletons. The specimen sequenced was blood. All receptors derive from a woman under 40 in good health.

The V gene is TRBV10-3, the J gene TRBJ1-1, with D uncertain. CDR3 length: 15 residues. Trimming shortened V by 0 bases and J by 0 bases, and 8 bases separated the two germline ends. CDR1 is ENHRY, CDR2 SYGVKD, per germline. The CDR3 DNA reads as TGTGCCATCAGTGAGTCGCAGGTGTTGAACACTGAAGCTTTCTTT. This translates into CAISESQVLNTEAFF.

The rearrangement joins TRBV20-1 to TRBJ1-2; the D gene is possibly TRBD1 (6 bases). The CDR3 covers 15 residues. Looked up from germline, CDR1 is DFQATT and CDR2 is SNEGSKA (reference sequence). V was shortened by 4 bases and J by 6 bases, with 21 bases between the two germline ends. CDR3 protein: CSAITPGSHRDGYTF. DNA for the CDR3: TGCAGTGCTATTACGCCGGGATCCCACAGGGATGGCTACACCTTC.

This clonotype was seen ten or more times. The rearrangement links TRBV6-1 to TRBJ2-5; D not resolved. The ends were cut back, 0 bases at V and 5 bases at J, with 4 bases in the middle. CDR3 length: 12 residues. CDR1 is MNHNS and CDR2 is SASEGT in the germline V gene. The CDR3 sequence: CASSEAWETQYF. CDR3 nucleotide sequence: TGTGCCAGCAGTGAAGCGTGGGAGACCCAGTACTTC.

This clonotype has more than one count but fewer than ten. The V call is TRBV9, the J call TRBJ2-1; the match to TRBD2 covers 10 bases. V lost 4 bases to trimming and J lost 6 bases; unmatched junction nucleotides: 10. The CDR3 length is 16 residues. Germline V gene data show CDR1 as SGDLS and CDR2 as YYNGEE. This CDR3 is CASSPQTSGMVNEQFF. The CDR3 region has the DNA TGTGCCAGCAGCCCACAAACTAGCGGGATGGTCAATGAGCAGTTCTTC.

This chain connects TRBV6-4 to TRBJ2-2, with 8 bases lining up with TRBD1. V was pared by 6 bases and J by 5 bases, with 11 bases of the junction left unmatched. This CDR3 spans 16 amino acids. The germline V gene has CDR1 MRHNA and CDR2 SNTAGT. The CDR3 coding sequence is TGTGCCAGCAGCCCGATACCGACAGGGGAGACCGGGGAGCTGTTTTTT. Its protein is CASSPIPTGETGELFF.